The rows below give T cell receptor beta chains drawn from one sample of a study of control samples from healthy donors and cancer patients. Sequencing used immunoSEQ multiplex PCR; TCRdb keeps in-frame clones, though not all of them. The sample has 100,000 to 150,000 clones, around nine tenths seen once; the top ten hold about 8.7%. Specimen: blood. The receptors originated from a man in his forties or fifties in good health. The CDR3 runs from the conserved cysteine through the conserved F or W. Fields, in order: CDR3 length, clone size, V gene, J gene, D gene, CDR3 DNA, CDR3 protein. A D gene is named only where the DNA matches it firmly. Clone size is given for some rows only: seen once, a few or many times, or a class if the clone is expanded.

len: 16; abundance: once; v_gene: TRBV5-4; j_gene: TRBJ2-3; d_gene: NA; CDR3nt: TGTGCCAGCAGCCCGACTTCCCGACAGGACACAGATACGCAGTATTTT; CDR3aa: CASSPTSRQDTDTQYF
len: 14; abundance: NA; v_gene: TRBV11-3; j_gene: TRBJ1-4; d_gene: NA; CDR3nt: TGTGCCAGCAGCTTTCATGGGAGGGTGGAAAAACTGTTTTTT; CDR3aa: CASSFHGRVEKLFF
len: 16; abundance: NA; v_gene: TRBV7-7; j_gene: TRBJ2-1; d_gene: TRBD2; CDR3nt: TGTGCCAGCAGCAAGGGACTAGCGGGGGCCCACAATGAGCAGTTCTTC; CDR3aa: CASSKGLAGAHNEQFF
len: 13; abundance: NA; v_gene: TRBV7-3; j_gene: TRBJ1-1; d_gene: NA; CDR3nt: TGTGCCAGCAGCTTAGGAGGGAGGACTGAAGCTTTCTTT; CDR3aa: CASSLGGRTEAFF
len: 16; abundance: NA; v_gene: TRBV9; j_gene: TRBJ2-3; d_gene: NA; CDR3nt: TGTGCCAGCAGCCTACTCTGGGCAGCCCCCACAGATACGCAGTATTTT; CDR3aa: CASSLLWAAPTDTQYF
len: 13; abundance: once; v_gene: TRBV6-5; j_gene: TRBJ1-2; d_gene: NA; CDR3nt: TGTGCCAGCAGTTACGGATCACAGGGATCCTGTACCTTC; CDR3aa: CASSYGSQGSCTF
len: 15; abundance: NA; v_gene: TRBV11-3; j_gene: TRBJ1-1; d_gene: TRBD1; CDR3nt: TGTGCCAGCAGAGACAGGGGCCCTCTGAACACTGAAGCTTTCTTT; CDR3aa: CASRDRGPLNTEAFF
len: 15; abundance: NA; v_gene: TRBV6-6; j_gene: TRBJ1-2; d_gene: NA; CDR3nt: TGTGCCAGCAGTTATTCGCACCCAGCTAACTATGGCTACACCTTC; CDR3aa: CASSYSHPANYGYTF
len: 14; abundance: NA; v_gene: TRBV29-1; j_gene: TRBJ1-3; d_gene: NA; CDR3nt: TGCAGCGCCGGGGACGGCGTGAGTGGAAACACCATATATTTT; CDR3aa: CSAGDGVSGNTIYF
len: 13; abundance: NA; v_gene: TRBV6-1; j_gene: TRBJ1-2; d_gene: NA; CDR3nt: TGTGCCAGCAGTGAAAGGGGGTTAGACAGGAGCACCTTC; CDR3aa: CASSERGLDRSTF
len: 15; abundance: NA; v_gene: TRBV24-1; j_gene: TRBJ2-7; d_gene: NA; CDR3nt: TGTGCCACCAGTGATGGGGGCAGACTGCCCTACGAGCAGTACTTC; CDR3aa: CATSDGGRLPYEQYF
len: 17; abundance: few; v_gene: TRBV3-1/TRBV3-2; j_gene: TRBJ1-5; d_gene: NA; CDR3nt: TGTGCCAGCAGCCCTCGGACGCCAAAGTATAGCAATCAGCCCCAGCATTTT; CDR3aa: CASSPRTPKYSNQPQHF
len: 14; abundance: NA; v_gene: TRBV6-1; j_gene: TRBJ1-1; d_gene: NA; CDR3nt: TGTGCCAGCAGTGAGGCTCAGGTTCGCCGAGAAGCTTTCTTT; CDR3aa: CASSEAQVRREAFF
len: 16; abundance: NA; v_gene: TRBV7-2; j_gene: TRBJ1-3; d_gene: NA; CDR3nt: TGTGCCAGCAGCTTAGAAGGACGTCCCTCTGGAAACACCATATATTTT; CDR3aa: CASSLEGRPSGNTIYF
len: 13; abundance: few; v_gene: TRBV10-3; j_gene: TRBJ2-2; d_gene: NA; CDR3nt: TGTGCCATCAGTGAGTCGCAGGGCACGCAGCTGTTTTTT; CDR3aa: CAISESQGTQLFF
len: 11; abundance: NA; v_gene: TRBV25-1; j_gene: TRBJ2-7; d_gene: NA; CDR3nt: TGTGCCAGCAGTGTTATGTACGAGCAGTACTTC; CDR3aa: CASSVMYEQYF
len: 15; abundance: NA; v_gene: TRBV4-2; j_gene: TRBJ2-7; d_gene: TRBD2; CDR3nt: TGTGCCAGCAGCCAAGTAGCGGGAAGTGTCCACGAGCAGTACTTC; CDR3aa: CASSQVAGSVHEQYF
len: 14; abundance: few; v_gene: TRBV7-8; j_gene: TRBJ2-3; d_gene: NA; CDR3nt: TGTGCCAGCAGCTTACTTCCTAGCTCCGATACGCAGTATTTT; CDR3aa: CASSLLPSSDTQYF
len: 14; abundance: NA; v_gene: TRBV24-1; j_gene: TRBJ2-7; d_gene: NA; CDR3nt: TGTGCCACCAGTGCCCCGAGGGACCCCTACGAGCAGTACTTC; CDR3aa: CATSAPRDPYEQYF
len: 14; abundance: NA; v_gene: TRBV7-2; j_gene: TRBJ1-6; d_gene: NA; CDR3nt: TGTGCCAGCAGCCGCGGATGGGATAATTCACCCCTCCACTTT; CDR3aa: CASSRGWDNSPLHF
len: 14; abundance: once; v_gene: TRBV5-4; j_gene: TRBJ1-1; d_gene: TRBD1; CDR3nt: TGTGCCAGCAGCGTCGGACAGGCGAACACTGAAGCTTTCTTT; CDR3aa: CASSVGQANTEAFF
len: 15; abundance: NA; v_gene: TRBV5-1; j_gene: TRBJ1-2; d_gene: NA; CDR3nt: TGCGCCACCCACGAGGGGGACGGTTCTAACTATGGCTACACCTTC; CDR3aa: CATHEGDGSNYGYTF
len: 14; abundance: few; v_gene: TRBV19; j_gene: TRBJ2-7; d_gene: TRBD2; CDR3nt: TGTGCCAGTAGCAGGACTAGCGGGGCGGGGGAGCAGTACTTC; CDR3aa: CASSRTSGAGEQYF
len: 14; abundance: NA; v_gene: TRBV4-3; j_gene: TRBJ2-3; d_gene: NA; CDR3nt: TGCGCCAGCAGCCAGGGGGTGGGCACAGATACGCAGTATTTT; CDR3aa: CASSQGVGTDTQYF
len: 15; abundance: NA; v_gene: TRBV24-1; j_gene: TRBJ1-2; d_gene: NA; CDR3nt: TGTGCCACCAGTGATTCTCCGGGGGCAGTCTATGGCTACACCTTC; CDR3aa: CATSDSPGAVYGYTF
len: 16; abundance: NA; v_gene: TRBV11-3; j_gene: TRBJ2-5; d_gene: TRBD1; CDR3nt: TGTGCCAGCAGCCAGAACGGACAGGGGTTTACAGAGACCCAGTACTTC; CDR3aa: CASSQNGQGFTETQYF
len: 14; abundance: NA; v_gene: TRBV6-5; j_gene: TRBJ1-2; d_gene: NA; CDR3nt: TGTGCCAGCAGTTTCCTACAGGTTAACTATGGCTACACCTTC; CDR3aa: CASSFLQVNYGYTF
len: 18; abundance: few; v_gene: TRBV7-2; j_gene: TRBJ2-2; d_gene: NA; CDR3nt: TGTGCCAGCAGCTTAGATAGACCGCTGACCACTGGGGCCGGGGAGCTGTTTTTT; CDR3aa: CASSLDRPLTTGAGELFF
len: 15; abundance: NA; v_gene: TRBV6-4; j_gene: TRBJ2-2; d_gene: TRBD1; CDR3nt: TGTGCCAGCAGGGGACAGGGGGCGAACACCGGGGAGCTGTTTTTT; CDR3aa: CASRGQGANTGELFF
len: 12; abundance: NA; v_gene: TRBV12-3/TRBV12-4; j_gene: TRBJ1-5; d_gene: NA; CDR3nt: TGTGCCAGCAGTGAACTTGTGGGGCCCCAGCATTTT; CDR3aa: CASSELVGPQHF
len: 14; abundance: NA; v_gene: TRBV14; j_gene: TRBJ1-2; d_gene: NA; CDR3nt: TGTGCCAGCAGCTCCCTGGGTTGGGTCTATGGCTACACCTTC; CDR3aa: CASSSLGWVYGYTF
len: 13; abundance: NA; v_gene: TRBV11-3; j_gene: TRBJ1-1; d_gene: NA; CDR3nt: TGTGCCAGCAGAGATCAGGGGAACACTGAAGCTTTCTTT; CDR3aa: CASRDQGNTEAFF
len: 11; abundance: NA; v_gene: TRBV30; j_gene: TRBJ2-3; d_gene: NA; CDR3nt: TGTGCCTGGTCCGACCCGGATACGCAGTATTTT; CDR3aa: CAWSDPDTQYF
len: 13; abundance: NA; v_gene: TRBV7-3; j_gene: TRBJ1-1; d_gene: NA; CDR3nt: TGTGCCAGCAGCTTAGACTGGGGCGCTGAAGCTTTCTTT; CDR3aa: CASSLDWGAEAFF
len: 14; abundance: NA; v_gene: TRBV5-1; j_gene: TRBJ2-5; d_gene: NA; CDR3nt: TGCGCCAGCAACGATAGAGGGGGTTTAGAGACCCAGTACTTC; CDR3aa: CASNDRGGLETQYF
len: 14; abundance: NA; v_gene: TRBV7-8; j_gene: TRBJ2-2; d_gene: NA; CDR3nt: TGTGCCAGCAGCCCAGGGACGTTCACCGGGGAGCTGTTTTTT; CDR3aa: CASSPGTFTGELFF
len: 13; abundance: NA; v_gene: TRBV6-5; j_gene: TRBJ1-2; d_gene: TRBD1; CDR3nt: TGTGCCAGCAGAGCGACAGGGGGCTCTGGCTACACCTTC; CDR3aa: CASRATGGSGYTF
len: 13; abundance: once; v_gene: TRBV7-3; j_gene: TRBJ1-3; d_gene: NA; CDR3nt: TGTGCCAGCAGCTCCGGTGGTGGAAACACCATATATTTT; CDR3aa: CASSSGGGNTIYF
len: 14; abundance: NA; v_gene: TRBV9; j_gene: TRBJ2-3; d_gene: TRBD2; CDR3nt: TGTGCCAGCAGCGTACCTAGCGGCTCTAATACGCAGTATTTT; CDR3aa: CASSVPSGSNTQYF
len: 14; abundance: NA; v_gene: TRBV19; j_gene: TRBJ1-4; d_gene: TRBD1; CDR3nt: TGTGCCAGTAGCCGGACAGGATTTAATGAAAAACTGTTTTTT; CDR3aa: CASSRTGFNEKLFF
len: 12; abundance: NA; v_gene: TRBV25-1; j_gene: TRBJ1-2; d_gene: NA; CDR3nt: TGTGCCAGCAGTGGCCGACACTATGGCTACACCTTC; CDR3aa: CASSGRHYGYTF
len: 15; abundance: NA; v_gene: TRBV11-3; j_gene: TRBJ2-7; d_gene: NA; CDR3nt: TGTGCCAGCAGCTTAGAGGGGGTGGGCCCCTACGAGCAGTACTTC; CDR3aa: CASSLEGVGPYEQYF
len: 14; abundance: NA; v_gene: TRBV24-1; j_gene: TRBJ1-5; d_gene: NA; CDR3nt: TGTGCCACCAGTGATTCTGGACGAGATCAGCCCCAGCATTTT; CDR3aa: CATSDSGRDQPQHF
len: 18; abundance: NA; v_gene: TRBV4-3; j_gene: TRBJ2-6; d_gene: TRBD1; CDR3nt: TGCGCCAGCAGCCAAGATCAGTTCCGAGGGGGCGCAGCCAACGTCCTGACTTTC; CDR3aa: CASSQDQFRGGAANVLTF
len: 15; abundance: NA; v_gene: TRBV24-1; j_gene: TRBJ2-7; d_gene: TRBD1; CDR3nt: TGTGCCACCAGTGATCCAGGGACAGGGATATACGAGCAGTACTTC; CDR3aa: CATSDPGTGIYEQYF
len: 13; abundance: NA; v_gene: TRBV6-5; j_gene: TRBJ1-1; d_gene: NA; CDR3nt: TGTGCCAGCAGTCCTCCCACGGGGACTGAAGCTTTCTTT; CDR3aa: CASSPPTGTEAFF
len: 15; abundance: NA; v_gene: TRBV10-1; j_gene: TRBJ2-3; d_gene: TRBD1; CDR3nt: TGCGCCAGCAGCCCCGGACAGGGAAGCACAGATACGCAGTATTTT; CDR3aa: CASSPGQGSTDTQYF